This TCR beta chain was retrieved from a study of blood T cell repertoires in COVID-19. Study details: Researchers got acute and convalescent COVID-19 samples from the United States, Italy and Spain. T cells, B-cell-depleted T cells, or PBMCs supplied cDNA or gDNA.

Original analysis: Estimated nucleated cell counts came from reference gene primer amplification. TCRdb's copy holds only in-frame clones and misses some; the assay was immunoSEQ multiplex PCR. The D gene and trimming were derived from the DNA, and the V and J assignments and clone size from that table. The sample holds approximately 240,000 clones; 84% are singletons and the top ten take about 5.1%. Losses at the gene ends were 5 bases for V and 4 bases for J; bases not matched to a gene: 13. The CDR3 has 17 amino acids. The germline CDR1 and CDR2 sequences are PRHDT and FYEKMQ (reference sequence).

Sequencing input: peripheral blood. The TCR was taken from a woman aged 55-70 years who had recovered from COVID-19. The V and J genes are TRBV13 and TRBJ2-1, with 8 positions matching TRBD2. Here the CDR3 DNA reads TGTGCCAGCAGCCCCCCCTTTGGAGCGGGGGCTTACAATGAGCAGTTCTTC. Translation: CASSPPFGAGAYNEQFF.